This TCR beta chain was observed in a study of graft-versus-host responses after intestinal transplantation. Study-level information: All recipients were given anti-thymocyte globulin induction, and tacrolimus and steroids were then administered for around three years.

Worth noting for this clone: The antigen is unknown.

The CDR3 covers 15 residues. Germline V gene sequence: CDR1 SGHTA, CDR2 FQGNSA. V dropped 2 bases and J dropped 0 bases, with 10 bases sitting between them. Study conclusions and caveats: Those patients showing graft-donor T cell macrochimerism displayed high graft-versus-host to host-versus-graft clonal ratios in allografts.

Sequencing was performed with immunoSEQ multiplex PCR; in TCRdb, only in-frame clones are kept and a portion is missing. This table holds around 96,000 clones, 90% found once. The sequencing used PBMCs, collected roughly 410 days after intestinal transplant. This receptor was obtained from a human patient who received an intestinal transplant, so some T cells may come from the graft donor. V and J are TRBV7-2 and TRBJ1-1, with D maybe TRBD1 (5 bases). The CDR3 here is CASSLFRGVNTEAFF. The CDR3 nucleotides are TGTGCCAGCAGCTTATTTCGAGGGGTGAACACTGAAGCTTTCTTT.